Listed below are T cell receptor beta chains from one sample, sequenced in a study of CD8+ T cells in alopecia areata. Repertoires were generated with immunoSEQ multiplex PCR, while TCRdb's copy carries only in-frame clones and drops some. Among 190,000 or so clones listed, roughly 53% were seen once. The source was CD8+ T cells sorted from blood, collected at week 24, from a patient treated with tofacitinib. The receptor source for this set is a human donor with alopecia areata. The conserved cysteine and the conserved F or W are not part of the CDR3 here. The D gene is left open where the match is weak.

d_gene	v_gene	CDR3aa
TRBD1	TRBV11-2	ASSQYRGVGSSYNEQF
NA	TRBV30	AWASGTGANVLT
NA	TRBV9	ASGGDTQY
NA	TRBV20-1	SAPRGGEAF
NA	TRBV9	ASSGDTRTDTQY
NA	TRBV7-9	ASSLGWGRTGELF
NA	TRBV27	ASSGTFQYNEQF
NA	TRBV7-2	ASRLPGRNQPQH
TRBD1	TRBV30	AREPGQANTEAF
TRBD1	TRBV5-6	ASRMTGIVNYGYT
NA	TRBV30	AWSMGETQY
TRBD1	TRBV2	ASSWGQGNQPQH
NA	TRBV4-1	ASSQGPFNRGGDEKLF
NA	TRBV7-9	ASSLVSGDYGYT
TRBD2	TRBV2	ASSSRLAGVTSTDTQY
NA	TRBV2	ASGGGMNTEAF
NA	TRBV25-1	ASSRGPGGEKLF
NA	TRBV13	ASSLFRGASYEQY
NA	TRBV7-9	ASSVEGNEQF
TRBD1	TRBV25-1	ASSWDRSGSPLH
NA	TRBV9	ASSPGQFNEKLF
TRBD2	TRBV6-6	ASSYSIGTSGPEQY
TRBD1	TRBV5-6	ASSSLDRGNQPQH
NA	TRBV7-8	ASSSSGTQH
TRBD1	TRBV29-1	SVSTGQPHNEQF
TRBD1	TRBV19	ASSMRQGLTEAF
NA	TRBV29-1	SVESQDTSDYEQY
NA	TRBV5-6	ASASTSSGYT
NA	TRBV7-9	ASGVTGELF
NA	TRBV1	TSSRHYEQY
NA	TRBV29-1	SVVGGHTDTQY
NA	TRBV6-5	ASSLGGDYNEQF
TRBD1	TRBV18	ASSPATGAPYEQY
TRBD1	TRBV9	ASSLSGTGVEQY
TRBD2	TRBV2	ASSEELAGGLRNEQF
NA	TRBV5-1	ASSLTGIWDEQY
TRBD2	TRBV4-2	ASSHGERGREETQY
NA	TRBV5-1	ASSYREFSGNTIY
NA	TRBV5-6	ASSLDNSPLH
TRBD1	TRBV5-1	ASSDDRGPTYEQY
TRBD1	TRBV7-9	ASSLRDRGDTQY
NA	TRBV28	ASSLPLRGDTEAF
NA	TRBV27	ASSLTGVGEQY
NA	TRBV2	ATSGWDEQF
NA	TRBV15	ATSRDRIRTDTQY
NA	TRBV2	ASSEAGRGMGEQF
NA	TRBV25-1	ASSDWGSEQF
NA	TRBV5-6	ASSSGTAEAF
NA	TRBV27	ASSLSRNTEAF